The 5 T cell receptor beta chains below all came from one sample that was sequenced in a study of chemoradiotherapy in HPV16-positive cancers (dated 2022 in TCRdb). Library creation used the immunoSEQ multiplex PCR assay. Sourced from immuneACCESS, this table was stored by TCRdb with only in-frame sequences that have V and J called. A share of the clones is absent; for the studies checked, an unresolved V gene accounts for under half, and the remainder has no known explanation. Recorded for this sample are 22,000 or so clones; roughly 90% of them occurred a single time. The ten most abundant clones make up around 5.3% of the sample. The specimen comprised blood, sampled from a patient who underwent chemoradiotherapy. Source of these receptors: a human donor with HPV-associated anogenital cancer.

The chain combines TRBV19 with TRBJ2-5; 9 nucleotides line up with TRBD1. The CDR3 spans 16 residues. Germline loops: CDR1 LNHDA, CDR2 SQIVND (reference sequence). With 4 bases clipped from V and 5 bases from J, the junction kept 11 bases outside the gene matches. CDR3 DNA sequence: TGTGCCAGTAGTAGGGGGACAGGGTCGGGCTGGGAGACCCAGTACTTC. It specifies CASSRGTGSGWETQYF. Looking up the rest from reference TRBV19 and TRBJ2-5 gives the full variable domain: DGGITQSPKYLFRKEGQNVTLSCEQNLNHDAMYWYRQDPGQGLRLIYYSQIVNDFQKGDIAEGYSVSREKKESFPLTVTSAQKNPTAFYLCASSRGTGSGWETQYFGPGTRLLVL.

Here the CDR3 reads CASTVNRGGYTF. In DNA, the CDR3 is TGTGCCAGCACCGTAAACAGGGGTGGCTACACCTTC. This chain uses TRBV6-1 with TRBJ1-2; TRBD1 matches 7 bases. This CDR3 spans 12 amino acids. V gave up 7 bases and J gave up 7 bases; unmatched junction bases: 6. The germline CDR1 and CDR2 sequences are MNHNS and SASEGT.

This clone came up a few times. This chain connects TRBV27 to TRBJ1-2; perhaps TRBD1 as D (6 bases). The CDR3 extends over 17 amino acids. V was trimmed by 3 bases and J by 5 bases, leaving 22 bases between them. From germline, CDR1 is MNHEY and CDR2 SMNVEV (reference sequence). CDR3: CASSLGSRGGLTYGYTF. CDR3 bases: TGTGCCAGCAGTTTGGGGTCCAGAGGGGGATTAACGTATGGCTACACCTTC.

This clone showed up just once. V and J are TRBV18 and TRBJ1-6, with D unclear. The V gene's germline CDR1 is KGHSH and CDR2 LQKENI. V lost 3 bases and J lost 5, with 14 bases in between. This CDR3 contains 16 residues. In DNA, the CDR3 is TGTGCCAGCTCACCGATGACGGGGAGGAATAATTCACCCCTCCACTTT. Amino acids: CASSPMTGRNNSPLHF.

This chain joins TRBV19 and TRBJ1-5; D remains ambiguous. The V end was cut by 1 base, the J end by 5 bases, with 12 bases between. Germline V lookup: CDR1 LNHDA, CDR2 SQIVND (reference sequence). CDR3 length: 15 amino acids. The CDR3 bases are TGTGCCAGTAGTATAGCGGCGGGGATGTATCAGCCCCAGCATTTT. As protein: CASSIAAGMYQPQHF.